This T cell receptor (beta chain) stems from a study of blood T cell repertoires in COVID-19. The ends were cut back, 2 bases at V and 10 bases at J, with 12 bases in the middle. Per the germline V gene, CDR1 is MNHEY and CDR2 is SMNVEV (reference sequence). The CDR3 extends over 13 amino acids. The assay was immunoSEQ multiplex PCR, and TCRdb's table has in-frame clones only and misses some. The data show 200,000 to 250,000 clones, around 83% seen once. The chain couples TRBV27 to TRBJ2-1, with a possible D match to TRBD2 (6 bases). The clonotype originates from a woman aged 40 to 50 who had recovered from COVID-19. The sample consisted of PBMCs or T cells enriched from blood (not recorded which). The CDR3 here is CASSLGGAGEQFF. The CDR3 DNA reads TGTGCCAGCAGTTTAGGCGGGGCGGGGGAGCAGTTCTTC.